The 6 T cell receptor beta chains below come from one sample, sequenced in a study of blood T cell repertoires in COVID-19. The protocol was immunoSEQ multiplex PCR, while the TCRdb copy is restricted to in-frame clones and leaves out a portion. The sample carries fewer than 350,000 clones, 86% recorded once. The sequencing sample was made of peripheral blood. These receptors were taken from a woman between 65 and 79 years old with COVID-19, enrolled during active disease.

The chain is built from TRBV4-1 and TRBJ2-7, with 7 bases lining up with TRBD2. The CDR3 is 15 amino acids. The V segment lost 0 bases and the J segment 1 base; nucleotides outside the gene matches: 3. The germline V gene encodes CDR1 MGHRA and CDR2 YSYEKL. CDR3 sequence reads: CASSQDMGGSYEQYF. DNA for the CDR3: TGCGCCAGCAGCCAAGATATGGGGGGGTCCTACGAGCAGTACTTC.

The V call is TRBV6-5, the J call TRBJ2-1, with a possible D match to TRBD2 (5 bases). CDR3 length equals 14 residues. CDR1 is MNHEY and CDR2 is SVGAGI in the germline V gene. V was clipped by 5 bases and J by 7 bases, with 15 bases between them. The CDR3 DNA sequence: TGTGCCAGCAGTCCCCTGGCCCGCGGGAATGAGCAGTTCTTC. It codes for CASSPLARGNEQFF.

This chain uses TRBV5-8 with TRBJ1-5; TRBD1 agrees at 8 bases. This CDR3 contains 15 residues. The germline gives CDR1 SGHTS, CDR2 YDEGEE. Trimming took 6 bases from V and 3 from J; bases not matched to a gene: 8. The CDR3, as DNA: TGTGCCAGCACCTCCGGGACAGGTGTCAATCAGCCCCAGCATTTT. Protein product: CASTSGTGVNQPQHF.

V and J are TRBV9 and TRBJ2-5; 8 bases are a match to TRBD1. Germline CDR1 reads SGDLS; CDR2 reads YYNGEE. With V trimmed by 0 bases and J by 5 bases, 6 bases remained unmatched. The CDR3 extends over 15 amino acids. The CDR3 sequence: CASSVDQGARETQYF. The DNA of the CDR3 is TGTGCCAGCAGCGTAGACCAGGGGGCAAGGGAGACCCAGTACTTC.

The chain has TRBV4-3 and TRBJ1-2; 12 bases agree with TRBD1. V dropped 0 bases and J dropped 11; count of bases not matched to a gene: 7. This CDR3 spans 15 amino acids. Germline V CDR1 and CDR2: LGHNA, YSLEER. The CDR3 DNA is TGCGCCAGCAGCCAAGATACAGGGACAGGGGGCGCGTACACCTTC. Its protein is CASSQDTGTGGAYTF.

The chain uses TRBV30 and TRBJ2-3, with 9 bases aligning to TRBD2. The germline V gene encodes CDR1 GTSNPN and CDR2 SVGIG (reference sequence). The CDR3 sequence is 13 residues long. Losses at the gene ends were 2 bases for V and 13 bases for J; bases not matched to a gene: 10. The CDR3: CAWSPTVAGVEYF. The DNA of the CDR3 is TGTGCCTGGAGTCCTACGGTAGCGGGGGTTGAGTATTTT.